This T cell receptor beta chain is drawn from a study of blood T cell repertoires in COVID-19. The overall study: The study drew acute and convalescent COVID-19 samples from the United States, Italy and Spain. The analysed material was cDNA or gDNA that came from T cells, B-cell-depleted T cells, or PBMCs.

As handled by the study authors: Amplification from reference gene primers served as the basis for estimated nucleated cell counts. Here immunoSEQ multiplex PCR was the method, and the copy in TCRdb shows in-frame clones only, minus some. V and J calls and clone size follow that table, whereas D and trimming were derived from the DNA. In the table there are some 70,000 clones, around four fifths of which are singletons. The CDR3 sequence is 16 residues long. Germline-derived CDR1 and CDR2 are MNHEY and SMNVEV (reference sequence). V lost 2 bases and J 0 bases, leaving 11 bases between the germline ends.

V usage is TRBV27 and J usage is TRBJ2-1; TRBD2 might be the D (5 bases). This receptor was obtained from a woman between 50 and 59 years old with acute or convalescent COVID-19. Sequences were obtained from peripheral blood. The chain's CDR3 is CASSLGQRNSYNEQFF. The CDR3 nucleotides read TGTGCCAGCAGTTTAGGCCAGCGGAACTCCTACAATGAGCAGTTCTTC.